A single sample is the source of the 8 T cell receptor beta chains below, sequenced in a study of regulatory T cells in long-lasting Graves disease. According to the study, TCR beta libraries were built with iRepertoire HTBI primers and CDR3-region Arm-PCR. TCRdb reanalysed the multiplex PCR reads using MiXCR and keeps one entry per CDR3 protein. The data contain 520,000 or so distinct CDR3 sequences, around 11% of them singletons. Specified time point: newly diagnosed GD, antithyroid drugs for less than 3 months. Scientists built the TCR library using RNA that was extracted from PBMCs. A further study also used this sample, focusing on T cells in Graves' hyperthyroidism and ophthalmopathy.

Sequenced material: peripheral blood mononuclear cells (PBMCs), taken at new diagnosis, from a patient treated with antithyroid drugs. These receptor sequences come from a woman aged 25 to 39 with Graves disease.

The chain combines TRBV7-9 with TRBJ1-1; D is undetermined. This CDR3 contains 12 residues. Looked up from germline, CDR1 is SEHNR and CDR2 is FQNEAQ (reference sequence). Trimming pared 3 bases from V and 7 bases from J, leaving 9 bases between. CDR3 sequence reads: CASSFGRHEAFF. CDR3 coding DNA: TGTGCCAGCAGCTTCGGCAGACATGAAGCTTTCTTT.

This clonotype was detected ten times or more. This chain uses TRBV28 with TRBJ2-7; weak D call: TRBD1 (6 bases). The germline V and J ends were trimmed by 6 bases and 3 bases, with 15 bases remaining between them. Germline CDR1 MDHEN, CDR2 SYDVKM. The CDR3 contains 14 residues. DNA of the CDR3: TGTGCCAGCAGCCTAGGACAGCCGGGCTACGAGCAGTACTTC. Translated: CASSLGQPGYEQYF.

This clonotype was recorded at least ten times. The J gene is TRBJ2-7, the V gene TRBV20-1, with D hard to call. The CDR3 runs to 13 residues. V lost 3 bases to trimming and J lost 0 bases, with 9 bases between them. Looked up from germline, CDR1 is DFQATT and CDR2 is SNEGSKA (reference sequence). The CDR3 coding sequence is TGCAGTGCTAGTCCCAGGAGCTCCTACGAGCAGTACTTC. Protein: CSASPRSSYEQYF.

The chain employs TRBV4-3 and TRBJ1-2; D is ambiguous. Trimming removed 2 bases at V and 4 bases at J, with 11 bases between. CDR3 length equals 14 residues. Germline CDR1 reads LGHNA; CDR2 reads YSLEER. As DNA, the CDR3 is TGCGCCAGCAGCCAATTCCAGGAAACCTATGGCTACACCTTC. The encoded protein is CASSQFQETYGYTF.

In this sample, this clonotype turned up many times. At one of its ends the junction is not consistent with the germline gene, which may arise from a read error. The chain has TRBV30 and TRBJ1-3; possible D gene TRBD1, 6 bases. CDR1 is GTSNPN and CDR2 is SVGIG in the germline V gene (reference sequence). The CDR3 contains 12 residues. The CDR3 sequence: CAWGTQGNTVYF. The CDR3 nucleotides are TGTGCCTGGGGGACACAGGGAAACACCGTATATTTT.

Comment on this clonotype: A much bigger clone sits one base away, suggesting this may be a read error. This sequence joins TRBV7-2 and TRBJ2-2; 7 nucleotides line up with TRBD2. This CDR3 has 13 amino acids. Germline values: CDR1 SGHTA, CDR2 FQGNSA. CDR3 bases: TGTGCCGGCAGCCTTAGCGGGACCGGGGAGCTGTTTTTT. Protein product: CAGSLSGTGELFF.

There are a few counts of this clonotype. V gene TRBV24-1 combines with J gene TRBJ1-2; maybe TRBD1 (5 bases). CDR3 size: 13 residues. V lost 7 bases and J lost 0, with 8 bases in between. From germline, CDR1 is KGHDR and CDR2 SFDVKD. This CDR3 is CATRDTSNYGYTF. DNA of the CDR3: TGTGCCACCAGGGACACGTCTAACTATGGCTACACCTTC.

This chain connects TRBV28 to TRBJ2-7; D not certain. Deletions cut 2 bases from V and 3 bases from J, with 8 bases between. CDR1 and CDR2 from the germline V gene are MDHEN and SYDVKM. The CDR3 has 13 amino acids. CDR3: CASSLPGYYEQYF. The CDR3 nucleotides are TGTGCCAGCAGTTTACCCGGATACTACGAGCAGTACTTC. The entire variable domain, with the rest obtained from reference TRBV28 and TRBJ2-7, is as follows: DVKVTQSSRYLVKRTGEKVFLECVQDMDHENMFWYRQDPGLGLRLIYFSYDVKMKEKGDIPEGYSVSREKKERFSLILESASTNQTSMYLCASSLPGYYEQYFGPGTRLTVT.